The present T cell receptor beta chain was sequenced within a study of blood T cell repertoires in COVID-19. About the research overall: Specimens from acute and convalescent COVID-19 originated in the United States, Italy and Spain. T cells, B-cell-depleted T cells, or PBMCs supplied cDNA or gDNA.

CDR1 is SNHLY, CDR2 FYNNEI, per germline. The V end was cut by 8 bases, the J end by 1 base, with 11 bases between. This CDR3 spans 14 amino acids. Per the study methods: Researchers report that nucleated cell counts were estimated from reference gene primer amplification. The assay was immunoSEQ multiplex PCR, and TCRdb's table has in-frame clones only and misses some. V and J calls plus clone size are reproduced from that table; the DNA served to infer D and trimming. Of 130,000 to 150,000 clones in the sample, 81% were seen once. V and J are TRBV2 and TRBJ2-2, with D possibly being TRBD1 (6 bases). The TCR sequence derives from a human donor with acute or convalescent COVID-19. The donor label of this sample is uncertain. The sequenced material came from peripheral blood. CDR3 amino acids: CASCRTENTGELFF. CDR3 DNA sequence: TGTGCCAGCTGCCGGACAGAGAACACCGGGGAGCTGTTTTTT.